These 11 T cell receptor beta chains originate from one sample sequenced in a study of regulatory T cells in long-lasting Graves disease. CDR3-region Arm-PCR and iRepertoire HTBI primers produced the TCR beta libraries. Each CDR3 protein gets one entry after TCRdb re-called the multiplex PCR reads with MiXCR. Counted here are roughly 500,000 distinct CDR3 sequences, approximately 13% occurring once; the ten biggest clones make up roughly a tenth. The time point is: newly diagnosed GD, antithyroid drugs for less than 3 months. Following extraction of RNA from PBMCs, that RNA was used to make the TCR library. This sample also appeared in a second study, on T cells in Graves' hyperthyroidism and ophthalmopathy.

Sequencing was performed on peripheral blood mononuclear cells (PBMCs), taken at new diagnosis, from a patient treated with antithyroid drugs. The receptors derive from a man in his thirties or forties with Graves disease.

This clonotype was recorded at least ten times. The CDR3 protein is CASSSSGASEQYF. Here the CDR3 DNA reads TGTGCCAGCAGCTCGTCCGGGGCCTCCGAGCAGTACTTC. The rearrangement joins TRBV7-9 to TRBJ2-7; D possibly uses TRBD1 or TRBD2 (5 bases each). V shed 4 bases and J shed 6 bases, with 13 bases lying between them. Looked up from germline, CDR1 is SEHNR and CDR2 is FQNEAQ (reference sequence). CDR3 size: 13 residues. Full variable domain (remainder filled in from reference TRBV7-9 and TRBJ2-7): DTGVSQNPRHKITKRGQNVTFRCDPISEHNRLYWYRQTLGQGPEFLTYFQNEAQLEKSRLLSDRFSAERPKGSFSTLEIQRTEQGDSAMYLCASSSSGASEQYFGPGTRLTVT.

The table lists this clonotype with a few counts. The CDR3 is CASSYQTSGNGELFF. As DNA, the CDR3 is TGCGCCAGCAGCTACCAGACTAGCGGGAACGGGGAGCTGTTTTTT. The rearrangement joins TRBV4-1 to TRBJ2-2; 11 nucleotides match TRBD2. Germline assignment: CDR1 MGHRA and CDR2 YSYEKL. Losses at the gene ends were 5 bases for V and 7 bases for J; bases not matched to a gene: 6. The CDR3 is 15 residues long.

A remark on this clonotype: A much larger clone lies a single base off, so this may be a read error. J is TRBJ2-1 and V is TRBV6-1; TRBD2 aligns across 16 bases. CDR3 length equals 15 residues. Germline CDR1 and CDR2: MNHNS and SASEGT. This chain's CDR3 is CAGRTGTSGRVEQFF. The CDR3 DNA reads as TGTGCCGGCAGGACCGGGACTAGCGGGAGGGTTGAGCAGTTCTTC.

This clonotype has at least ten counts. DNA for the CDR3: TGTGCCAGCATCTCTGGACAGCTCAATGGCTACACCTTC. It yields the protein CASISGQLNGYTF. The V call is TRBV2, the J call TRBJ1-2, with D possibly TRBD1 on 6 matching bases. Germline-derived CDR1 and CDR2 are SNHLY and FYNNEI. V dropped 7 bases and J dropped 6 bases, with 15 bases sitting between them. The CDR3 covers 13 residues.

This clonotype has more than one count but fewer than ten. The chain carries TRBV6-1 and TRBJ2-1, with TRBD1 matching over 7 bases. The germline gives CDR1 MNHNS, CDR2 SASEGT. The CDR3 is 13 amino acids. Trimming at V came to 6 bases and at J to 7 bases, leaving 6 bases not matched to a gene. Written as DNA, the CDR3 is TGTGCCAGCAGCCCCCTACAGGGGAATGAGCAGTTCTTC. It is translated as CASSPLQGNEQFF.

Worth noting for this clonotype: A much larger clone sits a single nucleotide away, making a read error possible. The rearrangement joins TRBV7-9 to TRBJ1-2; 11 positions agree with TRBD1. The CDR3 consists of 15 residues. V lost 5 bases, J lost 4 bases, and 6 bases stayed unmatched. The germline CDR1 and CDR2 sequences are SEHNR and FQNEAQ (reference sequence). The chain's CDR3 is CASSVGQGEAYGYTF. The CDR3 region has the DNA TGTGCCAGCAGCGTGGGACAGGGGGAGGCCTATGGCTACACCTTC.

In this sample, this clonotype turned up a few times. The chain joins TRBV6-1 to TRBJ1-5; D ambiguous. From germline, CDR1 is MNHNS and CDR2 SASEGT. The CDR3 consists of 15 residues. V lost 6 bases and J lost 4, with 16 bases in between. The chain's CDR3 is CASSSDPFGNQPQHF. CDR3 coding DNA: TGTGCCAGCAGCTCGGACCCGTTTGGGAATCAGCCCCAGCATTTT.

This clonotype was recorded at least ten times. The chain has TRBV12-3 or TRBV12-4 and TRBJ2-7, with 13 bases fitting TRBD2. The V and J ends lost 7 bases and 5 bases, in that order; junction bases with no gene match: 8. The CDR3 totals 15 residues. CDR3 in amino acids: CASIDGLAGENEQYF. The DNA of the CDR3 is TGTGCCAGCATCGACGGACTAGCGGGAGAAAACGAGCAGTACTTC.

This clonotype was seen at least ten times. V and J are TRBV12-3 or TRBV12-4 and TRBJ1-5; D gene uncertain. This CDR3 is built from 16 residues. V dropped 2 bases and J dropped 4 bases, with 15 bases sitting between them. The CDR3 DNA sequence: TGTGCCAGCAGTTTATCTCAAAGGGCGCTTAATCAGCCCCAGCATTTT. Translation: CASSLSQRALNQPQHF.

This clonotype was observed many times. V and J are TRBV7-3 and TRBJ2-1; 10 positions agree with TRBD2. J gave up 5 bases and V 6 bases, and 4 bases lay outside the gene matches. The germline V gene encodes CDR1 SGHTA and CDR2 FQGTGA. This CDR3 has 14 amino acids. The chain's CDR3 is CASSWTSGHNEQFF. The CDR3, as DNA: TGTGCCAGCAGTTGGACTAGCGGCCACAATGAGCAGTTCTTC.

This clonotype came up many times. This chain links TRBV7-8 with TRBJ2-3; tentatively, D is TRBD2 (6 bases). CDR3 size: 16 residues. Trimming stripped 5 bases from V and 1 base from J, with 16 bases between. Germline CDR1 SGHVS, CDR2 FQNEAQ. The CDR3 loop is CASSPRLEGGTDTQYF. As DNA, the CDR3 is TGTGCCAGCAGCCCCAGACTAGAAGGAGGCACAGATACGCAGTATTTT.